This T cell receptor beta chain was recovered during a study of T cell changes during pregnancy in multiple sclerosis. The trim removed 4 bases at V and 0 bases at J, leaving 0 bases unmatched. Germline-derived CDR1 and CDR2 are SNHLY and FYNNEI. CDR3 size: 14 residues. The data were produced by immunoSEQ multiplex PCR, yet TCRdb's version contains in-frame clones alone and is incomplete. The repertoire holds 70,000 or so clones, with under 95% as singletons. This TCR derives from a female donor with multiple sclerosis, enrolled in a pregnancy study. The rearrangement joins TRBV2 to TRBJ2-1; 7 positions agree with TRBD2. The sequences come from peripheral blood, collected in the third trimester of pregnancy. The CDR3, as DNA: TGTGCCAGCAGTGCGGGGGGCTCCTACAATGAGCAGTTCTTC. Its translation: CASSAGGSYNEQFF.